The T cell receptor (beta chain) under discussion was sequenced for a study of blood T cells in healthy people across ages. Healthy Caucasian individuals from Russia aged about 6 to 95 served as donors. A remark on this clonotype: The antigen is undetermined.

The CDR3 is made up of 16 amino acids. The germline gives CDR1 DFQATT, CDR2 SNEGSKA (reference sequence). Using a J-beta primer mix together with a sample-barcoded 5' primer, a second PCR was run for roughly 6 to 12 cycles. TCRdb recomputed calls from the 5' RACE reads with MiXCR, one row per CDR3 protein. The sample comprises about 1.8 million distinct CDR3 sequences, around 50% of which are singletons, and around 2.1% rests with the top ten. The study's findings and limits: Estimates of diversity drawn from one million T cells were considered underestimates.

The specimen sequenced was blood. The TCR sequence derives from a woman in her thirties or forties in good health. The chain uses TRBV20-1 and TRBJ2-1; TRBD2 agrees at 11 bases. The J call is in doubt because the DNA end fits TRBJ2-7 better. The CDR3 DNA sequence: TGCAGTGCTAGAGATCTTTATAGCGGGGGGGGATACGAGCAGTACTTC. Translation: CSARDLYSGGGYEQYF.